This T cell receptor (beta chain) was found in a study of cytomegalovirus exposure and HLA in healthy donors. The PCR contained 60 Vbeta and 13 Jbeta primers. TCRdb keeps only in-frame clones here, not all; method: immunoSEQ multiplex PCR. The sample holds about 190,000 clones, 84% seen once. Germline assignment: CDR1 SGHVS and CDR2 FNYEAQ. CDR3 length: 17 amino acids. Trimming removed 1 base from V and 7 bases from J; junction bases left unmatched: 6. The sequence was collected from a boy aged 5-17 years in good health and CMV-seronegative. Sequencing was carried out using PBMCs. This chain connects TRBV7-6 to TRBJ2-1; 14 nucleotides line up with TRBD2. The CDR3 is CASSLGQGLAGENEQFF. The CDR3 region has the DNA TGTGCCAGCAGCTTAGGCCAGGGACTAGCGGGGGAGAATGAGCAGTTCTTC.